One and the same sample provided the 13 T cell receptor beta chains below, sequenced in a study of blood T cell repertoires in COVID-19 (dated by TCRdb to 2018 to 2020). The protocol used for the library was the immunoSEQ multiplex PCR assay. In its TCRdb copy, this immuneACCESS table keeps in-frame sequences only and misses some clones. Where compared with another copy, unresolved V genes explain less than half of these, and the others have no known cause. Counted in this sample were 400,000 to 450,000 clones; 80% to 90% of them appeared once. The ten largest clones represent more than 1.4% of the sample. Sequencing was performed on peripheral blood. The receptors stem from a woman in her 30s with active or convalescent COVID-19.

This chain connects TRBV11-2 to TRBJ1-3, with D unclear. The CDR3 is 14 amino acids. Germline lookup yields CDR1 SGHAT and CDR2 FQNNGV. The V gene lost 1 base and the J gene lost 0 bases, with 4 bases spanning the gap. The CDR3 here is CASSLVISGNTIYF. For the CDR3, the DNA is TGTGCCAGCAGCTTAGTAATCTCTGGAAACACCATATATTTT.

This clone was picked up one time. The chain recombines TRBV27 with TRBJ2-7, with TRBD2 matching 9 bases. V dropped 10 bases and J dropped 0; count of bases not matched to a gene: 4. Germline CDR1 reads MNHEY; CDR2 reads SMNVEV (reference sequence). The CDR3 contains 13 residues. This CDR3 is CATGLANSYEQYF. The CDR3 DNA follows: TGTGCCACGGGACTAGCTAACTCCTACGAGCAGTACTTC.

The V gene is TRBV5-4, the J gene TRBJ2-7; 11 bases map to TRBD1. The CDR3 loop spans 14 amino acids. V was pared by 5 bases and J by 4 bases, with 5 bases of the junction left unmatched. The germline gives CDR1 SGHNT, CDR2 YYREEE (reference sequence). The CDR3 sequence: CASSPRDRGYEQYF. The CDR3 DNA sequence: TGTGCCAGCAGTCCCAGGGACAGGGGGTACGAGCAGTACTTC. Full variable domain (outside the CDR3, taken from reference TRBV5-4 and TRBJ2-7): ETGVTQSPTHLIKTRGQQVTLRCSSQSGHNTVSWYQQALGQGPQFIFQYYREEENGRGNFPPRFSGLQFPNYSSELNVNALELDDSALYLCASSPRDRGYEQYFGPGTRLTVT.

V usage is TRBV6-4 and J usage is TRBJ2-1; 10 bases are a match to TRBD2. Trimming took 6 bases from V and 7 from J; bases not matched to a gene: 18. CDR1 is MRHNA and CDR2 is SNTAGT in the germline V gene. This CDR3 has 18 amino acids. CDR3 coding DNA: TGTGCCAGCAGCAGCGGGAGGGGGGCCTGGGGCGGTGAAAATGAGCAGTTCTTC. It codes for CASSSGRGAWGGENEQFF.

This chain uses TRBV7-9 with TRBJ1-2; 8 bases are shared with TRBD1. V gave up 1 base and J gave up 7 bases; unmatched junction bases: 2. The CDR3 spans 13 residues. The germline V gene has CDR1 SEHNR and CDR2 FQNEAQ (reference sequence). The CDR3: CASSLGTGGGYTF. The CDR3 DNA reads TGTGCCAGCAGCTTAGGAACAGGGGGTGGCTACACCTTC.

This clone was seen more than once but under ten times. For the CDR3, the DNA is TGTGCCTGGAATTTTGTAGGGGGCTTTGGAAACACCATATATTTT. Translation gives CAWNFVGGFGNTIYF. The chain recombines TRBV30 with TRBJ1-3; 7 nucleotides align to TRBD1. V was clipped by 4 bases and J by 3 bases; unmatched bases: 9. In germline, CDR1 is GTSNPN, CDR2 SVGIG (reference sequence). This CDR3 comprises 15 residues.

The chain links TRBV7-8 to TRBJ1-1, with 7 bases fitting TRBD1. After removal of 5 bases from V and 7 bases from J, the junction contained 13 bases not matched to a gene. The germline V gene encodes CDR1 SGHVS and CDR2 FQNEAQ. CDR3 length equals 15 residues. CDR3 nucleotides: TGTGCCAGCAGCCCCCGACAGGGAAATATCCGTGAAGCTTTCTTT. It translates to CASSPRQGNIREAFF.

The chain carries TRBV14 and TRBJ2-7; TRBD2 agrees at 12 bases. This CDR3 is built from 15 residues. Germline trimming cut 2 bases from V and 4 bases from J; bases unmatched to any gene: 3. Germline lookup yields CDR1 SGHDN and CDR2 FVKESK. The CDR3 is CASSQLAGGPYEQYF. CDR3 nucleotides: TGTGCCAGCAGCCAACTAGCGGGAGGGCCGTACGAGCAGTACTTC.

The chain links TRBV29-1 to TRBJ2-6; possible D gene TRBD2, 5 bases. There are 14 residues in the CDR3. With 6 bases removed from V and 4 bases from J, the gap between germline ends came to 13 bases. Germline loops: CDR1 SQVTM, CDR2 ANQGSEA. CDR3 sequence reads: CSVPGPGGANVLTF. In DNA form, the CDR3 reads TGCAGCGTCCCCGGTCCGGGAGGGGCCAACGTCCTGACTTTC.

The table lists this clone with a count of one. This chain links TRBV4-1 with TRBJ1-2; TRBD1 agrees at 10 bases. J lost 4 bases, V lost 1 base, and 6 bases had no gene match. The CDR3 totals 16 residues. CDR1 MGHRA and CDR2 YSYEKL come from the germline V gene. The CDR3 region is CASSQGGQGFTYGYTF. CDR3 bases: TGCGCCAGCAGCCAAGGGGGACAGGGGTTTACCTATGGCTACACCTTC.

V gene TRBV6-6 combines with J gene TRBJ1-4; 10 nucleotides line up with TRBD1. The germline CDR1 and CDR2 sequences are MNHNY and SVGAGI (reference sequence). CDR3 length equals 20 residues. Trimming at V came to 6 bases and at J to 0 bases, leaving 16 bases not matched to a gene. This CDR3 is CASSQNMGQGLISTNEKLFF. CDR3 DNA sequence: TGTGCCAGCAGCCAAAATATGGGACAGGGGCTAATATCAACTAATGAAAAACTGTTTTTT.

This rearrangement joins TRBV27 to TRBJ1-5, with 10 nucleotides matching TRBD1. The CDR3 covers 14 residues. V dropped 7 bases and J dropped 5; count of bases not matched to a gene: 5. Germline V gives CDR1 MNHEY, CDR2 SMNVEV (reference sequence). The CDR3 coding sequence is TGTGCCAGCACCTCCGGGACAGGGGATCAGCCCCAGCATTTT. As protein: CASTSGTGDQPQHF.

The CDR3, as DNA: TGTGCCAGCAGTTTAATGGATGCTAGAGCGGCCGGCTACAATGAGCAGTTCTTC. This encodes CASSLMDARAAGYNEQFF. The chain is built from TRBV27 and TRBJ2-1; possible D gene TRBD2, 5 bases. The CDR3 length is 18 residues. Germline V gene data show CDR1 as MNHEY and CDR2 as SMNVEV (reference sequence). With 2 bases removed from V and 3 bases from J, the gap between germline ends came to 20 bases.